Listed below are T cell receptor beta chains from one sample, sequenced in a study of monozygotic twins with inflammatory bowel disease. TCRdb re-called the 5' RACE reads; one entry per CDR3 protein, DNA not given. This sample's clone table lists around 400,000 distinct CDR3 sequences. The specimen was blood. The receptor source for this set is a human donor with ulcerative colitis or Crohn's disease, or a healthy co-twin of an affected twin (not recorded which). Each CDR3 is given with its conserved first and last residue.

J gene: TRBJ2-1
V gene: TRBV5-1
CDR3 protein: CASSSGTGYNEQFF

J gene: TRBJ2-3
V gene: TRBV11-1
CDR3 protein: CASSLARDRPDTQYF

J gene: TRBJ2-7
V gene: TRBV6-5
CDR3 protein: CASKLSGMGEQYF

J gene: TRBJ2-1
V gene: TRBV11-3
CDR3 protein: CASSWGGEQFF

J gene: TRBJ2-2
V gene: TRBV12-3/TRBV12-4
CDR3 protein: CASTISGLAALTGELFF

J gene: TRBJ1-2
V gene: TRBV28
CDR3 protein: CASTGDLRNGYTF

J gene: TRBJ2-5
V gene: TRBV4-3
CDR3 protein: CASSQAGGAGTQYF

J gene: TRBJ2-5
V gene: TRBV7-8
CDR3 protein: CASSILAGGPIGTQYF

J gene: TRBJ1-2
V gene: TRBV5-1
CDR3 protein: CASSLDSSNYGYTF

J gene: TRBJ1-6
V gene: TRBV7-2
CDR3 protein: CASSSRGPGGSSPLHF

J gene: TRBJ1-5
V gene: TRBV28
CDR3 protein: CASSSGQGDRQPQHF

J gene: TRBJ2-5
V gene: TRBV7-9
CDR3 protein: CASSLVQGGQTQYF

J gene: TRBJ2-5
V gene: TRBV3-1
CDR3 protein: CASSYNPVGQETQYF

J gene: TRBJ2-2
V gene: TRBV3-1
CDR3 protein: CASSQGDRHPQGGELFF

J gene: TRBJ1-3
V gene: TRBV12-3/TRBV12-4
CDR3 protein: CASSSRRSFGNTIYF

J gene: TRBJ2-1
V gene: TRBV4-2
CDR3 protein: CASSRWSTAGDYNEQFF

J gene: TRBJ2-7
V gene: TRBV28
CDR3 protein: CASILGLAGPYEQYF

J gene: TRBJ2-7
V gene: TRBV10-3
CDR3 protein: CAISESLGPYEQYF

J gene: TRBJ2-5
V gene: TRBV7-2
CDR3 protein: CASRIAGGETQYF

J gene: TRBJ1-1
V gene: TRBV5-1
CDR3 protein: CASSTGQAETEAFF

J gene: TRBJ2-1
V gene: TRBV12-3/TRBV12-4
CDR3 protein: CASSRLAAAYNEQFF

J gene: TRBJ2-1
V gene: TRBV20-1
CDR3 protein: CSARAFGGGHNEQFF

J gene: TRBJ2-5
V gene: TRBV20-1
CDR3 protein: CSAVNGETQYF

J gene: TRBJ1-1
V gene: TRBV21-1
CDR3 protein: CASSRRSMNTEAFF

J gene: TRBJ2-5
V gene: TRBV10-3
CDR3 protein: CAISESKGGGETQYF

J gene: TRBJ1-1
V gene: TRBV30
CDR3 protein: CAWSVPGPRRTEAFF

J gene: TRBJ1-2
V gene: TRBV7-9
CDR3 protein: CASSSIPWDLRGGYTF

J gene: TRBJ1-2
V gene: TRBV29-1
CDR3 protein: CSVVGDGYGYTF

J gene: TRBJ2-5
V gene: TRBV5-1
CDR3 protein: CASSLDGQVQETQYF

J gene: TRBJ2-7
V gene: TRBV18
CDR3 protein: CASSPPTGAASYEQYF

J gene: TRBJ2-1
V gene: TRBV29-1
CDR3 protein: CSVGLTMGNEQFF

J gene: TRBJ2-4
V gene: TRBV7-2
CDR3 protein: CASSREGTSGNIQYF

J gene: TRBJ1-1
V gene: TRBV29-1
CDR3 protein: CSVTGQLNTEAFF

J gene: TRBJ1-1
V gene: TRBV6-2/TRBV6-3
CDR3 protein: CASSSDTYTEAFF

J gene: TRBJ2-7
V gene: TRBV7-9
CDR3 protein: CASSLVGGTSEQYF

J gene: TRBJ1-1
V gene: TRBV7-9
CDR3 protein: CASSLSNRESEAFF

J gene: TRBJ2-7
V gene: TRBV6-2/TRBV6-3
CDR3 protein: CASRRGTSGRPYEQYF

J gene: TRBJ1-5
V gene: TRBV20-1
CDR3 protein: CSAQHSNQPQHF

J gene: TRBJ1-1
V gene: TRBV5-4
CDR3 protein: CASSSGGDSNTEAFF

J gene: TRBJ2-1
V gene: TRBV7-7
CDR3 protein: CASSPRFSGVAHEQFF

J gene: TRBJ2-7
V gene: TRBV6-1
CDR3 protein: CASSQGGTTFYEQYF

J gene: TRBJ2-1
V gene: TRBV28
CDR3 protein: CASYGSPGNEQFF

J gene: TRBJ2-2
V gene: TRBV5-1
CDR3 protein: CASSPRVGGATGELFF

J gene: TRBJ1-5
V gene: TRBV6-1
CDR3 protein: CASSDGRTSNQPQHF

J gene: TRBJ1-1
V gene: TRBV20-1
CDR3 protein: CSARRPGVGNTEAFF

J gene: TRBJ1-2
V gene: TRBV6-5
CDR3 protein: CASSSYRDEYYGYTF

J gene: TRBJ2-7
V gene: TRBV7-8
CDR3 protein: CASSLAEGAYEQYF

J gene: TRBJ2-3
V gene: TRBV15
CDR3 protein: CATSRDPSAADTQYF

J gene: TRBJ2-2
V gene: TRBV28
CDR3 protein: CASSPPGANTGELFF

J gene: TRBJ2-1
V gene: TRBV10-3
CDR3 protein: CAIRELAVNNEQFF

J gene: TRBJ2-7
V gene: TRBV12-3/TRBV12-4
CDR3 protein: CASMQGRTPYEQYF

J gene: TRBJ2-2
V gene: TRBV5-1
CDR3 protein: CASSRRLAGATGELFF

J gene: TRBJ1-1
V gene: TRBV5-1
CDR3 protein: CASSLDAGGGTEAFF

J gene: TRBJ1-5
V gene: TRBV6-1
CDR3 protein: CASTPDPGYSNQPQHF

J gene: TRBJ2-7
V gene: TRBV3-1
CDR3 protein: CASSPGPLGAYEQYF

J gene: TRBJ2-7
V gene: TRBV4-1
CDR3 protein: CASSHGPGPYEQYF

J gene: TRBJ2-2
V gene: TRBV5-1
CDR3 protein: CASSLGTQTGGLNTGELFF

J gene: TRBJ1-1
V gene: TRBV7-2
CDR3 protein: CASSNRGGREAFF

J gene: TRBJ1-1
V gene: TRBV6-6
CDR3 protein: CASTARYGDRDAFF

J gene: TRBJ1-1
V gene: TRBV5-1
CDR3 protein: CASSLGTANTEAFF